This T cell receptor beta chain appears in the sequencing data of a study of shared T cell receptors in the human thymus. Produced via immunoSEQ multiplex PCR; TCRdb's table is partial and in-frame only. Here the sample spans hundreds of thousands of clones, approximately 95% being singletons. The CDR3 contains 16 residues. The V and J ends lost 0 bases and 9 bases respectively, with 18 bases between them. CDR1 MNHEY and CDR2 SVGAGI come from the germline V gene. Specimen: thymocytes. This TCR was sampled from a human donor. J is TRBJ1-5 and V is TRBV6-5; D unclear. The CDR3 here is CASSYSGPEGQWPQHF. The CDR3 coding sequence is TGTGCCAGCAGTTACTCTGGACCGGAGGGCCAGTGGCCCCAGCATTTT.